This T cell receptor beta chain was found in a study of vaccination and CD4 T cells after COVID-19. Study-wide background: Post-diagnosis, post-COVID samples were collected after a median approximately three months, ranging 35 to 161. Broader study findings: Among convalescent patients, a median about 83% of reactive clones emerged only after vaccination.

Described treatment: approximately 9-day PBMC culture with coronavirus spike peptide pools or control peptides (ViraFEST assay). Ahead of the COVID-19 pandemic (2011-2018), the CD4+ T cells of the unexposed donor were collected. The Oncomine TCR Beta short-read assay sequenced DNA from cultured CD4+ T cells. In TCRdb, the PCR reads were re-called with MiXCR into one record per CDR3 protein. Of 7,100 or so distinct CDR3 sequences listed, around 40% are singletons. In germline, CDR1 is ENHRY, CDR2 SYGVKD. This CDR3 has 13 amino acids. V lost 2 bases and J 5 bases, leaving 6 bases between the germline ends. Details on this clonotype: Its antigen remains unknown.

The chain links TRBV10-3 to TRBJ2-2, with D unresolved. Sample: CD4+ T cells from blood, cultured in vitro. The receptor was derived from a human donor in good health. Here the CDR3 DNA reads TGTGCCATCAGTGAGGGCCCAACCGGGGAGCTGTTTTTT. It encodes CAISEGPTGELFF.